Listed below are T cell receptor beta chains from one sample, sequenced in a study of T cell changes during pregnancy in multiple sclerosis. Profiled with immunoSEQ multiplex PCR; TCRdb holds only in-frame clones, not every one. In the table there are about 110,000 clones, 85% to 95% of which are singletons. Sequenced material: peripheral blood, taken after pregnancy. Receptors originate from a female donor with multiple sclerosis, enrolled in a pregnancy study. Each CDR3 is given without its conserved first and last residue.

v_gene,CDR3aa
TRBV15,ATSRDRAGYEQY
TRBV6-6,ASRGSSETQY
TRBV5-1,ASSLGPQGMGSSYEQY
TRBV29-1,SVEGAPGQDYNEQF
TRBV30,AWSPDRDSNQPQH
TRBV27,ASSPRGGAYEQY
TRBV19,ASSRDKSYEQY
TRBV30,AWTGARALRNEQF
TRBV5-1,ASSAQQGTNTEAF
TRBV15,ATSRQSSGRSEQY
TRBV27,ASSLGPNQPQH
TRBV19,ASSPQTQGLYGYT
TRBV4-2,ASSHVSGGAVDTQY
TRBV7-6,ASNPMTGLAGGNTGELF